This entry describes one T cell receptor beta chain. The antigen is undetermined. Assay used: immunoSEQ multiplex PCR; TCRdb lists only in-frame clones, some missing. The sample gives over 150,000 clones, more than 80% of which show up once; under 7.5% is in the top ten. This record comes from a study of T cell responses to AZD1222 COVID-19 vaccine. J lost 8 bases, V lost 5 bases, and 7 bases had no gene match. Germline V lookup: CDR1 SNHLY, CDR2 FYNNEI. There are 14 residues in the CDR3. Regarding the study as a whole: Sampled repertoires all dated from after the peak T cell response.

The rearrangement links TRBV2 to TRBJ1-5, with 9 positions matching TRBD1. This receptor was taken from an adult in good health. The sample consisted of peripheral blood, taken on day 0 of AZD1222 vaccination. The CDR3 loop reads CASSKQGAGEPQHF. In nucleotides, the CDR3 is TGTGCCAGCAGTAAACAGGGGGCCGGGGAGCCCCAGCATTTT.